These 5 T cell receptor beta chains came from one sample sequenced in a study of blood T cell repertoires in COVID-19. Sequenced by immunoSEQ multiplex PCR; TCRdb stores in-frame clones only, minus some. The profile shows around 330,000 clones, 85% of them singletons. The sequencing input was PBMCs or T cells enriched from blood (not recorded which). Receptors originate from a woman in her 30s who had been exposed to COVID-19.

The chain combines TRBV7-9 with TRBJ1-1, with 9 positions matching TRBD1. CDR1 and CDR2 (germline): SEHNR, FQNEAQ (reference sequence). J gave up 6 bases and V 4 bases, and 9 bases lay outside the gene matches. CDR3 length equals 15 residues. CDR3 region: CASSSGGQGRAEAFF. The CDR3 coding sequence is TGTGCCAGCAGCTCCGGGGGACAGGGAAGGGCTGAAGCTTTCTTT.

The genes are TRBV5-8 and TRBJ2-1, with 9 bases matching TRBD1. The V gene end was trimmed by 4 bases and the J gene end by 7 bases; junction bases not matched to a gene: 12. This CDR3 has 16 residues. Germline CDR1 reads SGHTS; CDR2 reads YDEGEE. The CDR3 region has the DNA TGTGCCAGCAGCCACTCTACAGGGGGCAGTTTAAATGAGCAGTTCTTC. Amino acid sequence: CASSHSTGGSLNEQFF. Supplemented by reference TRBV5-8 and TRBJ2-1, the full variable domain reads EAGVTQSPTHLIKTRGQQATLRCSPISGHTSVYWYQQALGLGLQFLLWYDEGEERNRGNFPPRFSGRQFPNYSSELNVNALELEDSALYLCASSHSTGGSLNEQFFGPGTRLTVL.

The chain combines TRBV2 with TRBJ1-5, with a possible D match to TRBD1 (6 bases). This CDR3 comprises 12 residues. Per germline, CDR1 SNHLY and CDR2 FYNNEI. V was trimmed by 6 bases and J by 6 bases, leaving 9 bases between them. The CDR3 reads CASSRGSQPQHF. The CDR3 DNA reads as TGTGCCAGCAGCAGGGGCAGTCAGCCCCAGCATTTT.

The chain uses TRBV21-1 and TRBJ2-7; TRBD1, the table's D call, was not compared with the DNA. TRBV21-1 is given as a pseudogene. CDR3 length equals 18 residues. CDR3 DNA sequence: TGTGCCAGCAGCAAGGTAACCGGGGACAGGGACGCTTCCTACGAGCAGTACTTC. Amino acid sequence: CASSKVTGDRDASYEQYF.

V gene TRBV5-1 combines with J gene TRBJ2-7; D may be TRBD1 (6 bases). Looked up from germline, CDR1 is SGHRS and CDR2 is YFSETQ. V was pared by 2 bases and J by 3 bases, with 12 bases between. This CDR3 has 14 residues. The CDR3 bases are TGCGCCAGCAGCTTTTTAGGACAGAACTACGAGCAGTACTTC. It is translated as CASSFLGQNYEQYF.